This T cell receptor (beta chain) originates from a study of cytomegalovirus exposure and HLA in healthy donors (dated by TCRdb to 2015 to 2018). Background for the entire study: In an earlier analysis of fewer than 750 of the donors, roughly 300 Gb of sequence data and some 120 million unique TCR beta sequences from about 190 million T cells were reported. Roughly 300 gigabases of sequencing data and roughly 90 million unique TCR sequences were included in an early release covering 500 to 750 HLA-typed donors. Of the roughly 420 genotyped donors, 65% to 90% were placed in the genetic ancestry cluster associated with self-reported Caucasian donors. The study was designed to test whether signatures of past pathogen exposure could be identified by cataloging public T cell receptors. The T cell repertoires of some 700 subjects were profiled by immunosequencing and related to cytomegalovirus serostatus. Along with the approximately 600-subject first cohort, a separate validation cohort of 120 different subjects was used. The study combined high-throughput TCR immunosequencing, statistical association of individual TCRs with disease status, and machine learning to predict cytomegalovirus infection status. In a later analysis, previously published TCR beta repertoires from 666 donors were re-analyzed and high-resolution HLA genotyping was added so that TCR occurrence patterns could be studied. Rather than using new phenotypic data, the later analysis identified candidate immune exposures from TCR beta sequences and from how often those sequences occurred across donors. An earlier analysis of 587 of the donors used high-throughput TCR beta sequencing to judge whether each TCR beta V gene segment behaved as functional or pseudogenic. Donor age, sex, ethnicity and CMV serostatus were collected together with the repertoire data. A later genetic analysis used genome-wide SNP genotypes for about three fifths of the 666 donors, treating that subset as a discovery cohort. All discovery cohort repertoires had been generated on a single sequencing platform. Both class I and class II loci were covered by HLA typing, at four-digit resolution. The number of donors typed differed by locus, with roughly 620-630 for A, B, C, DRB1 and DQB1, 522 for DQA1, about 610 for DPA1, and approximately 470 for DPB1. Because of strong linkage in the cohort, five DR-DQ haplotypes were treated as single units for association and clustering. On average, over 200,000 unique TCR beta nucleotide sequences were sequenced per donor among about 400 genotyped donors of the cohort, with 15% to 20% of those sequences being non-productive. Study-wide findings and limitations: Because HLA typing was missing for some donors at each locus, association tests included only the typed subset. A further reported finding was that TCR beta sequences accurately predicted the HLA-A and HLA-B alleles for most subjects in the first cohort. In this cohort, only TCR beta chains were sequenced, and detectable features were limited by the absence of alpha or paired-chain data. In a later analysis, most CMV-associated TCR beta chains were found to appear HLA-restricted, with HLA associations seemingly driven largely by CMV exposure. In vitro tests confirmed that three of the cytomegalovirus-associated TCR beta chains recognize cytomegalovirus antigens. Linkage disequilibrium might explain the correlated functional status among segregating V segments, but an unknown experimental factor could not be excluded. An earlier analysis of approximately 590 of the donors showed that most TCR beta V segments appeared in productive rearrangements either about 87% or about 30% of the time, which broadly matched IMGT annotations. When HLA alleles, especially DR and DQ, strongly co-occurred, TCR associations were difficult to assign to individual alleles. In a later analysis, TCR association rates were found to vary across HLA loci, with the most associated TCRs seen for DRB1 alleles and the fewest for HLA-C alleles. The study gave a list of 150 to 200 TCR beta chains associated with cytomegalovirus. In a later analysis, HLA-associated TCR beta chains showed more clonal expansion and lower generation probabilities than non-associated chains that were equally common. The earlier analysis of 450 to 700 of the donors excluded roughly 16 rarely observed V segments, including chromosome 9 orphons, because counts were too low. The only immune exposure information available for the cohort was CMV serostatus. A cluster of highly shared sequence variants was judged likely to be a technical artifact of the sequencing pipeline. The classifier was reported to diagnose cytomegalovirus status with high specificity and sensitivity in both the original and validation cohorts. Presence/absence analyses assumed roughly uniform sequencing depth across donors, an assumption that may not hold. The authors suggested that the approach could potentially be generalized to other disease states and immunological phenotypes. At a false discovery rate of 0.05, a later analysis linked 16,951 TCR beta sequences to specific HLA alleles. In a later genetic analysis, a missense DCLRE1C variant was associated with V-gene and J-gene trimming of TCR beta chains, and the association was replicated in an independent cohort. While some public TCRs were present in many individuals, most TCR sequences turned up only very rarely across donors. Compared with the roughly 700-donor mean, donors in an Asian-associated ancestry cluster had fewer N-insertions in productive TCRs, according to a later genetic analysis. In a later analysis, several top co-occurrence clusters were reported to appear linked to parvovirus B19, influenza, CMV and Epstein-Barr virus. The 87-base-pair reads could not distinguish some IMGT-functional V segments, including TRBV6-2 and TRBV6-3, so those segments were excluded.

Ends trimmed: V by 6 bases, J by 4 bases; bases unmatched to a gene: 10. The CDR3 starts with the cysteine, ends with the phenylalanine, and has 15 residues. This entry keeps only the CDR3 DNA: 45 bases, framed from base 1. CDR1 and CDR2 are read off the germline V gene as SGHAT and FQNNGV. The library was prepared using the immunoSEQ multiplex PCR assay. The multiplex PCR relied on a mix of 60 forward primers for TCR Vbeta segments and 13 reverse primers for TCR Jbeta segments. The CDR3 region of rearranged TCR beta genes was amplified from genomic DNA with a multiplex PCR assay. The amplified TCR beta libraries were sequenced on the Illumina HiSeq System as 87-base-pair reads. The original pipeline was this. A later analysis tallied 80 million to 95 million unique TCR beta chains across the 640 or so repertoires, and approximately 12 million of those chains were shared by two or more donors. To remove PCR and sequencing errors, raw reads were error-corrected and collapsed into unique sequences using a nearest-neighbor algorithm that merged closely related sequences. CDR3 sequences were aligned to IMGT reference sequences to assign V, D and J gene segments. Each retained sequence needed at least a six-nucleotide match to both a V gene segment and a J gene segment. Rearrangements were classified as productive when the CDR3 lacked stop codons and remained in frame with V and J, and all other rearrangements were classified as non-productive. CDR3 was defined according to IMGT convention as the region running from the second conserved V-encoded cysteine to the conserved J-encoded phenylalanine. Sequences without an unambiguous match to a single V gene segment were excluded from the earlier analysis of almost 600 of the donors. An earlier analysis of about 600 of the donors called V segments functional above 56.7% productive rearrangements and segregating when the between-donor standard deviation exceeded 5%. A statistical classification framework was built for diagnosing cytomegalovirus status from the catalog of TCR beta chain sequences. In a later analysis, V and J genes were assigned by comparing TCR nucleotide sequences against IMGT/GENE-DB human TR gene sequences. In a later analysis, CDR3 sequences and most-parsimonious VDJ recombination scenarios were assigned using the TCRdist pipeline. In a later analysis, each TCR beta chain was defined by its CDR3 amino acid sequence together with its V-gene family, and reads lacking a unique V-gene family were excluded. In a later analysis, nearly 600 highly shared, low-generation-probability nucleotide sequences were removed to address suspected cross-contamination and a sequencing artifact. For each public chain, a later analysis derived a clonal expansion index from normalized ranks of inferred template counts within each repertoire. Generation probabilities in a later analysis came from a VDJ recombination model fitted to out-of-frame rearrangements, and those results were checked against IGoR. Hypergeometric tests were used in a later analysis to score TCR-TCR, TCR-HLA and TCR-CMV co-occurrence, with a repertoire-size bias correction applied to the TCR pairs. In a later analysis, false discovery rates were estimated by permuting HLA or CMV assignments 20 times. A later analysis grouped co-occurring TCRs with DBSCAN, adding TCRdist sequence similarity when clustering within HLA-allele-positive subsets. For co-occurrence clustering, repertoires with fewer than 30,000 or more than 120,000 public chains were excluded, along with about five repertoires with anomalous nucleotide sharing. TCRdb carries this immuneACCESS record with in-frame sequences only. Its versions omit some clonotypes, under half of them owing to an unresolved V gene in the studies checked, with the rest unexplained. D and trimming were read from the DNA, whereas the V and J calls and clone size are those reported in that table. This sample is represented by 140,000 or so clones; roughly 80% of them were singletons. The ten largest make up approximately 1.1% of the sample.

In total, 630 or so healthy bone marrow donors made up the cohort. All cohort members were sampled while nominally healthy, although unrecorded immune exposures were likely present. The donor was CMV seronegative and belonged to the group of approximately 320 seronegative cohort members. Each donor provided a peripheral blood sample, and peripheral blood mononuclear cells were used for TCR beta sequencing. The Qiagen DNeasy Blood Extraction Kit was used to extract genomic DNA from the blood cell samples. This clone was detected once. This receptor's antigen is unknown. Per-base qualities were not stored, and no clone one base away is much larger.

The sequenced sample consisted of PBMCs. This clonotype originated in a female donor in good health and CMV-seronegative. The sequence is built from TRBV11-2 and TRBJ2-7; 9 bases in the middle match TRBD1. Here the CDR3 is given as CASSSQLDRGYEQYF. The nucleotide sequence reads TGTGCCAGCAGTTCCCAGCTGGACAGGGGTTACGAGCAGTACTTC. Reference TRBV11-2 and TRBJ2-7 proteins supply the regions before and after the CDR3; the full variable domain is: EAGVAQSPRYKIIEKRQSVAFWCNPISGHATLYWYQQILGQGPKLLIQFQNNGVVDDSQLPKDRFSAERLKGVDSTLKIQPAKLEDSAVYLCASSSQLDRGYEQYFGPGTRLTVT.